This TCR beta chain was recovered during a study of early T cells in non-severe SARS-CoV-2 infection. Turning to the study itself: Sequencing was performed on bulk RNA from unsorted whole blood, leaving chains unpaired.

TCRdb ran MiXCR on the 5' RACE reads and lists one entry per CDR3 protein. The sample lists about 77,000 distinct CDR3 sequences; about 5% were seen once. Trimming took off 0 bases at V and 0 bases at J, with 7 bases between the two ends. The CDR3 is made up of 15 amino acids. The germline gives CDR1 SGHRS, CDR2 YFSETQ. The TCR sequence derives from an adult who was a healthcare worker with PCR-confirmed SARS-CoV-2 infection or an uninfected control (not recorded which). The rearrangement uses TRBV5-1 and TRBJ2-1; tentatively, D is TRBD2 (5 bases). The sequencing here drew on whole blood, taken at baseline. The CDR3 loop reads CASSLVLDSYNEQFF. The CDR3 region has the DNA TGCGCCAGCAGCTTGGTACTAGACTCCTACAATGAGCAGTTCTTC.